This T cell receptor beta chain comes out of a study of blood T cell repertoires in COVID-19 (TCRdb year 2020). In terms of the full investigation: Samples covering the acute and convalescent phases of COVID-19 were provided by collaborators in the United States, Italy and Spain. The material from the prospective study consisted of cDNA or gDNA derived from T cells, B-cell-depleted T cells, or PBMCs. The dataset comprised deeply sampled blood TCRbeta repertoires from subjects exposed to, actively infected with, or recovered from COVID-19. A freely available public database, intended as a resource for researchers studying the immune response to SARS-CoV-2, is where the repertoires were released. The samples were drawn from two sources: the first 160 participants of the ongoing ImmuneRACE study, and 1,254 subjects contributed by 6 global collaborators. A de-identified subject ID, COVID-19 status, age in years and sex were almost always included in the sample metadata. HLA class I and class II types, where available, came from metadata supplied by the sample provider rather than from assay-based typing.

V loses 3 bases, J loses 2 bases, and the germline ends lie 11 bases apart. The CDR3 measures 15 amino acids from cysteine to phenylalanine. CDR3 DNA is the only sequence kept; it has 45 bases, read in frame from the first base. The CDR1 and CDR2 encoded by the germline V gene are SGHAT and FQNNGV. The immunoSEQ Assay, a bias-controlled multiplex PCR, was used to amplify TCRbeta CDR3 regions from genomic DNA. On the authors' methods: The number of nucleated cells in each sample was estimated by amplification of reference gene primers within the assay. Sequence reads were collapsed and filtered to measure the absolute abundance of every unique TCRbeta CDR3 rearrangement. Productive Simpson clonality was computed per sample as the square root of Simpson's diversity index over productive rearrangements. This is the immuneACCESS table as TCRdb keeps it, with only in-frame sequences that have V and J called. A part of the clones is gone; compared with another copy, unresolved V genes explain less than half, and the rest is unexplained. V and J calls and clone size are as listed in that table; D and trimming were resolved from the DNA. For this sample the table gives 200,000 to 300,000 clones, of which approximately 90% were detected only once. Clones ranked in the top ten supply approximately 9% of the sample.

This clone appeared a single time. It lacks a known antigen. No base quality values were provided; no much bigger clone lies one nucleotide off. Study-wide findings and limitations: How much clinical and demographic metadata was included differed by source and by participant, and the metadata was provided uncurated.

Enrolling through a virtual design, the prospective study's participants ranged in age from roughly 18 to 95 years and lived across more than 20 United States geographic areas. Cohort assignment in the prospective study relied on participant-reported clinical history from a screening survey and a study questionnaire. For ImmuneRACE Cohort 3, a participant was defined as recovered based on two consecutive negative NP/OP PCR tests, clearance by a healthcare professional, or resolution of symptoms. In the prospective study, mobile phlebotomists collected whole blood, serum and a nasopharyngeal or oropharyngeal swab from each participant. Additional blood draws and questionnaires over an approximately two-month period could optionally be provided by prospective study participants. Before DNA extraction, prospective study blood samples were shipped either frozen or at room temperature.

The sample consisted of PBMCs or T cells enriched from blood (not recorded which). This chain joins TRBV11-2 to TRBJ1-5; a tentative D match to TRBD1 spans 6 bases. This clonotype originated in a man between 40 and 49 years old who had recovered from COVID-19. DNA sequence: TGTGCCAGCAGCTTGGGAGGGGGACGCAATCAGCCCCAGCATTTT. This codes for CASSLGGGRNQPQHF.